Listed below are T cell receptor beta chains from one sample, sequenced in a study of blood T cell repertoires in COVID-19. The repertoire was sequenced with immunoSEQ multiplex PCR; TCRdb's copy has only in-frame clones and lacks some. The sample yields approximately 180,000 clones, around nine tenths seen once. Sequenced: peripheral blood. These receptors came from a woman aged 65 to 85 with COVID-19, enrolled during active disease. The CDR3 runs from the conserved cysteine through the conserved F or W. The D gene is left open where the match is weak. A clone size is listed for some rows: how often the clone was seen (once, few, many), or a class if it is expanded.

length	J	D	V	size	DNA	CDR3
13	TRBJ2-5	-	TRBV11-2	-	TGTGCCAGCAGCCCGAACAGAAAAGAGACCCAGTACTTC	CASSPNRKETQYF
15	TRBJ1-2	-	TRBV6-5	-	TGTGCCAGCAGTTACGGACAGCTGGGCGTATGGGGCTACACCTTC	CASSYGQLGVWGYTF
14	TRBJ1-2	-	TRBV9	once	TGTGCCAGCAGCGTAGGAGGGCTGAACTATGGCTACACCTTC	CASSVGGLNYGYTF
10	TRBJ2-5	-	TRBV20-1	-	TGCAGTGCTCCACTAGAGACCCAGTACTTC	CSAPLETQYF
16	TRBJ1-2	TRBD1	TRBV28	-	TGTGCCAGCAGTACCCTGGACAGGGGACTATCCCATGGCTACACCTTC	CASSTLDRGLSHGYTF
12	TRBJ2-7	-	TRBV11-2	-	TGTGCCAGCAGCTTACAGGTTTCCTTAGTCACATTC	CASSLQVSLVTF
13	TRBJ1-1	TRBD1	TRBV11-1	-	TGTGCCAGCAGCTTATCAAGGGGGCTATGGGCTTTCTTT	CASSLSRGLWAFF
16	TRBJ2-7	-	TRBV5-4	-	TGTGCCAGCAGCTTTTCTGGGCAGGGGGGCGGCTACGAGCAGTACTTC	CASSFSGQGGGYEQYF
16	TRBJ2-1	TRBD2	TRBV10-3	-	TGTGCCATCAGGGAGGGACTAGCGGGAGTTCGAAATGAGCAGTTCTTC	CAIREGLAGVRNEQFF
14	TRBJ2-2	-	TRBV5-4	-	TGTGCCAGCAGCCAGGACTCCTGGGCCGGGGAGCTGTTTTTT	CASSQDSWAGELFF
15	TRBJ2-7	TRBD1	TRBV5-8	-	TGTGCCAGCAGCCTCTCGGACAGGGTGATCCACGAGCAGTACTTC	CASSLSDRVIHEQYF
16	TRBJ2-1	-	TRBV5-1	once	TGCGCCAGCAGCCCCAGGGCGAGAGACTCCTACAATGAGCAGTTCTTC	CASSPRARDSYNEQFF
14	TRBJ1-2	-	TRBV5-5	-	TGTGCCAGCAGCTTGTATTGGGGGGTTGAAGGCTACACCTTC	CASSLYWGVEGYTF
17	TRBJ1-6	-	TRBV5-1	-	TGCGCCAGCAGCTTGGATAGTAGTTCCTCCTATAATTCACCCCTCCACTTT	CASSLDSSSSYNSPLHF
13	TRBJ1-5	-	TRBV7-3	-	TGTGCCAGCAGCCAAGGGAGGGATCAGCCCCAGCATTTT	CASSQGRDQPQHF
13	TRBJ1-2	TRBD1	TRBV10-3	-	TGTGCCATCGGAGCAGGGGGCGCGGAAGGCTACACCTTC	CAIGAGGAEGYTF
13	TRBJ2-5	-	TRBV28	-	TGTGCCAGCAGACCGGGAAATCAAGAGACCCAGTACTTC	CASRPGNQETQYF
15	TRBJ2-3	-	TRBV4-1	-	TGCGCCAGCAGCCAAGCACAGGCTAGCACAGATACGCAGTATTTT	CASSQAQASTDTQYF
16	TRBJ1-2	TRBD1	TRBV28	-	TGTGCCAGCAGAAAACACTCCGGGACAGGGTCCTATGGCTACACCTTC	CASRKHSGTGSYGYTF
12	TRBJ2-7	-	TRBV30	-	TGTGCCTGGGCACCAGGGGAGTCCGAGCAGTACTTC	CAWAPGESEQYF
16	TRBJ2-1	TRBD2	TRBV3-1/TRBV3-2	-	TGTGCCAGCAGCCGAACTAGCGGGAGTAATCGGGATGAGCAGTTCTTC	CASSRTSGSNRDEQFF
12	TRBJ2-3	TRBD1	TRBV29-1	few	TGCAGTTCGGACAGGGGGACAGATACGCAGTATTTT	CSSDRGTDTQYF
14	TRBJ1-2	TRBD1	TRBV19	once	TGTGCCAGTAGACTCGGACAGGGGGCTTTTGGCTACACCTTC	CASRLGQGAFGYTF
15	TRBJ1-5	TRBD1	TRBV6-5	-	TGTGCCAGCAGGGGACAGTTCCAGGAGAGTCAGCCCCAGCATTTT	CASRGQFQESQPQHF
14	TRBJ2-1	-	TRBV6-5	few	TGTGCCAGCAGACCTCACACTAGCCTCAATGAGCAGTTCTTC	CASRPHTSLNEQFF
15	TRBJ1-3	-	TRBV19	-	TGTGCCAGTATACAGGGTCCGAACTCTGGAAACACCATATATTTT	CASIQGPNSGNTIYF
15	TRBJ2-2	TRBD1	TRBV2	-	TGTGCCAGCACCAGGGGGTTTGGGAACACCGGGGAGCTGTTTTTT	CASTRGFGNTGELFF
14	TRBJ2-7	TRBD1	TRBV5-1	once	TGCGCCAGCAGCTGGGGACAGGGGGCGCGGGAGCAGTACTTC	CASSWGQGAREQYF
14	TRBJ1-5	-	TRBV6-1	once	TGTGCCAGCAGTGAACAGGGTGGCAATCAGCCCCAGCATTTT	CASSEQGGNQPQHF
15	TRBJ2-7	TRBD2	TRBV5-6	-	TGTGCCAGCAGCTGGGGACTAACTCAATTTTACGAGCAGTACTTC	CASSWGLTQFYEQYF
13	TRBJ2-5	-	TRBV24-1	-	TGTGCCACCAGTGGTGCAGGGGAGGAGACCCAGTACTTC	CATSGAGEETQYF
14	TRBJ1-4	TRBD1	TRBV28	-	TGTGCCAGTCTTCCGGGACAGCTGAATGAAAAACTGTTTTTT	CASLPGQLNEKLFF
15	TRBJ1-4	-	TRBV7-2	once	TGTGCCAGCAGCTTAGTGGCAGGGATTAATGAAAAACTGTTTTTT	CASSLVAGINEKLFF
15	TRBJ1-5	-	TRBV7-8	-	TGTGCCAGCAGCGGGCCCGGGTCGGGAAATCAGCCCCAGCATTTT	CASSGPGSGNQPQHF
15	TRBJ1-6	-	TRBV4-3	-	TGCGCCAGCAGCCTGATCGCCCCACCGGGGTCACCCCTCCACTTT	CASSLIAPPGSPLHF
14	TRBJ1-2	-	TRBV6-6	once	TGTGCCAGCAGTCGGACAGAATTATCCTATGGCTACACCTTC	CASSRTELSYGYTF
15	TRBJ2-3	-	TRBV30	-	TGTGCCTGGAGTCGTGGACTCCCTAATGAAGATACGCAGTATTTT	CAWSRGLPNEDTQYF
14	TRBJ2-6	-	TRBV27	once	TGTGCCAGCAGTTCCCGCTCTGGGGCCAACGTCCTGACTTTC	CASSSRSGANVLTF
16	TRBJ2-3	TRBD1	TRBV24-1	once	TGTGCCACCAGCCCTTTTGGACAGGGGGTCACAGATACGCAGTATTTT	CATSPFGQGVTDTQYF
16	TRBJ1-3	-	TRBV7-2	-	TGTGCCAGCAGCTACAAGACAGTTAGCTCTGGAAACACCATATATTTT	CASSYKTVSSGNTIYF
18	TRBJ2-2	TRBD2	TRBV11-2	once	TGTGCCAGCAGCTTAGATCATGGAAGCGGGATAGACACCGGGGAGCTGTTTTTT	CASSLDHGSGIDTGELFF